This T cell receptor beta chain came from a study of blood T cell repertoires in COVID-19. Generated by immunoSEQ multiplex PCR, the TCRdb table keeps only in-frame clones and is missing some. The sample yields roughly 160,000 clones, 80% seen once. There are 17 residues in the CDR3. From germline, CDR1 is SNHLY and CDR2 FYNNEI. In regard to this clone: At one of its ends the junction is not consistent with the germline gene, which may arise from a read error.

This clonotype originated in a woman aged 55-69 years who had recovered from COVID-19. The sequenced material came from PBMCs or T cells enriched from blood (not recorded which). This chain uses TRBV2 with TRBJ1-5; D is undetermined. The DNA for the CDR3 is TGTGCCAGCAGGGAAGGAGGATCCCCCCCCTTCAATCAGCCCCAGCATTTT. It codes for CASREGGSPPFNQPQHF.